The entry that follows covers one T cell receptor (beta chain) sequence. What it recognizes is unknown. The V gene lost 5 bases and the J gene lost 1 base, with 11 bases spanning the gap. The CDR3 consists of 14 residues. Germline V gene lookup returns CDR1 SGHVS and CDR2 FQNEAQ. The data derive from a study of cytomegalovirus exposure and HLA in healthy donors. Overall study results and limits: Later analysis showed most CMV-associated TCR beta chains appearing HLA-restricted. It was reportedly the case that the classifier diagnosed cytomegalovirus status with high specificity and sensitivity.

The PCR ran on 60 Vbeta and 13 Jbeta primers. Data came from immunoSEQ multiplex PCR; TCRdb stores just in-frame clones and leaves some out. The profile covers 55,000 to 65,000 clones, with around 82% appearing a single time and less than 7% taken by the ten largest. The V call is TRBV7-8, the J call TRBJ1-1; possible D gene TRBD1, 6 bases. The material sequenced was PBMCs. The receptor was derived from a male donor in good health and CMV-seronegative. DNA of the CDR3: TGTGCCAGCAGCCCAGGGGTGGCGAACACTGAAGCTTTCTTT. Translating it yields CASSPGVANTEAFF.